These T cell receptor beta chains were read from a single sample in a study of T cells after yellow fever vaccination. Via MiXCR, TCRdb re-called the 5' RACE reads, giving one row per CDR3 protein. The data hold about 220,000 distinct CDR3 sequences, with about 3% observed a single time. The material sequenced was CD4+ T cells sorted from PBMCs, taken 10 days after the yellow fever booster vaccination. The receptors originated from a man younger than 35 who received the YFV17D yellow fever vaccine. Each CDR3 is given with its conserved first and last residue. The D gene is left open where the match is weak. Size is omitted from some rows. Given values are once, few, many or a class for expanded clones.

v_gene	j_gene	abundance	len	d_gene	CDR3aa	CDR3nt
TRBV10-2	TRBJ1-5	-	12	-	CASSDRYQPQHF	TGCGCCAGCAGTGACAGGTATCAGCCCCAGCATTTT
TRBV7-8	TRBJ2-1	many	16	TRBD2	CASSLNPGLAGREQFF	TGTGCCAGCAGCTTAAACCCCGGACTAGCGGGGAGGGAGCAGTTCTTC
TRBV7-9	TRBJ2-5	many	13	-	CASSLSFRETQYF	TGTGCCAGCAGCTTGTCGTTCCGAGAGACCCAGTACTTC
TRBV10-3	TRBJ2-5	many	16	TRBD2	CAISESLSGGGETQYF	TGTGCCATCAGTGAGTCCCTTAGCGGGGGCGGAGAGACCCAGTACTTC
TRBV10-3	TRBJ1-2	few	16	-	CAISEQPRGDDYGYTF	TGTGCCATCAGTGAGCAACCCCGCGGGGACGACTATGGCTACACCTTC
TRBV5-1	TRBJ2-3	few	14	TRBD1	CASSFGQGRGTQYF	TGCGCCAGCAGCTTCGGACAGGGTAGAGGTACGCAGTATTTT
TRBV7-2	TRBJ1-1	many	12	-	CASSSVFAEAFF	TGTGCCAGCAGCTCCGTGTTCGCTGAAGCTTTCTTT
TRBV5-1	TRBJ2-5	many	15	-	CASSLRSPPWETQYF	TGCGCCAGCAGCTTACGGAGTCCACCGTGGGAGACCCAGTACTTC
TRBV7-6	TRBJ2-5	few	14	TRBD2	CASSILAAQETQYF	TGTGCCAGCAGCATACTAGCGGCCCAAGAGACCCAGTACTTC
TRBV5-1	TRBJ1-2	many	14	-	CASSFVGDHYGYTF	TGCGCCAGCAGCTTCGTAGGGGACCACTATGGCTACACCTTC
TRBV11-2	TRBJ1-3	many	17	TRBD1	CASSFDNRGQAGNTIYF	TGTGCCAGCAGCTTTGACAACAGGGGGCAAGCTGGAAACACCATATATTTT
TRBV15	TRBJ2-6	-	17	-	CATSRAIPLSGANVLTF	TGTGCCACCAGCAGAGCAATCCCCCTCTCTGGGGCCAACGTCCTGACTTTC
TRBV7-3	TRBJ1-1	-	13	-	CASGYQEYTEAFF	TGTGCCAGCGGTTATCAGGAGTACACTGAAGCTTTCTTT
TRBV19	TRBJ1-5	few	14	-	CASNDNRYNQPQHF	TGTGCCAGTAACGATAACAGATACAATCAGCCCCAGCATTTT
TRBV7-9	TRBJ2-4	-	15	-	CASSLTPQGENIQYF	TGTGCCAGCAGCTTAACCCCACAGGGAGAAAACATTCAGTACTTC
TRBV5-1	TRBJ2-7	few	14	TRBD2	CASSSGGGTYEQYF	TGCGCCAGCAGCTCCGGCGGGGGGACCTACGAGCAGTACTTC